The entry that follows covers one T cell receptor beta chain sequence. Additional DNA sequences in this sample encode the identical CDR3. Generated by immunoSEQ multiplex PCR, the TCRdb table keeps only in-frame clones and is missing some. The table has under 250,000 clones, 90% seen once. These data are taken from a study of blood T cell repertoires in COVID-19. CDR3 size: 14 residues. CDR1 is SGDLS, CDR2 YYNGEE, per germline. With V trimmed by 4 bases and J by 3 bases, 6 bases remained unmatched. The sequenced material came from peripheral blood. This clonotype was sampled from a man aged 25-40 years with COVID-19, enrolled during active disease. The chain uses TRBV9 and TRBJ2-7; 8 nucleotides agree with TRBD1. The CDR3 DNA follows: TGTGCCAGCAGCCTCGGACAGGGCGACTACGAGCAGTACTTC. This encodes CASSLGQGDYEQYF.